Following are 32 T cell receptor beta chains from one sample sequenced in a study of cytomegalovirus exposure and HLA in healthy donors (dated by TCRdb to 2016 to 2017). The library was produced with the immunoSEQ multiplex PCR assay. For the multiplex PCR, a mixture combining 60 forward primers for TCR Vbeta segments and 13 reverse primers for TCR Jbeta segments was used. TCRdb holds this immuneACCESS table with in-frame rearrangements only. Some clones are missing; in checked studies, unresolved V genes explain under half, and the rest has no known cause. The sample yields under 150,000 clones; roughly 79% were counted once. The ten largest clones represent about 0.7% of the sample. Sequencing was performed on PBMCs. The source of these receptors is a man aged 18-30 years in good health and CMV-seronegative.

Details on this clone: Other nucleotide sequences in the sample specify the same CDR3. The gene calls are TRBV10-1 and TRBJ1-1; D perhaps matches TRBD1 (5 bases). Per the germline V gene, CDR1 is WNHNN and CDR2 is SYGVQD (reference sequence). V was pared by 5 bases and J by 1 base, with 8 bases between. The CDR3 runs 13 residues. The DNA of the CDR3 is TGCGCCAGCAGTAAAGACAGGAACACTGAAGCTTTCTTT. Protein product: CASSKDRNTEAFF.

This clone was detected only once. The rearrangement uses TRBV28 and TRBJ1-1, with D maybe TRBD1 (6 bases). This CDR3 has 14 amino acids. Germline assignment: CDR1 MDHEN and CDR2 SYDVKM. Between the trimmed V and J ends, which lost 6 bases and 6 bases, there was a span of 17 bases. Written as DNA, the CDR3 is TGTGCCAGCAGCCCCAAACCATACAGGGCTGAAGCTTTCTTT. Its protein product is CASSPKPYRAEAFF.

V and J are TRBV27 and TRBJ1-6; 7 positions agree with TRBD1. The junction had 11 bases not matched to a gene; V was cut back by 5 bases and J by 4 bases. The CDR3 consists of 17 residues. From germline, CDR1 is MNHEY and CDR2 SMNVEV (reference sequence). CDR3 coding DNA: TGTGCCAGCAGTCCCCATGGACAGGCCAATTATAATTCACCCCTCCACTTT. Translation: CASSPHGQANYNSPLHF.

The chain employs TRBV4-2 and TRBJ1-2, with 8 bases lining up with TRBD1. Unmatched junction bases numbered 2, after V lost 0 bases and J lost 8 bases. The length of the CDR3 is 13 residues. Germline V gene data show CDR1 as LGHNA and CDR2 as YNFKEQ. This CDR3 is CASSQESGGGYTF. The CDR3 DNA follows: TGTGCCAGCAGCCAAGAATCAGGGGGCGGCTACACCTTC.

This chain joins TRBV30 and TRBJ2-7; 7 bases match TRBD1. CDR1 and CDR2 (germline): GTSNPN, SVGIG (reference sequence). The V and J ends lost 3 bases and 3 bases, in that order; junction bases with no gene match: 5. This CDR3 region has 13 residues. CDR3 region: CAWRGTASYEQYF. Written as DNA, the CDR3 is TGTGCCTGGAGAGGGACAGCTAGCTACGAGCAGTACTTC.

This chain uses TRBV5-6 with TRBJ1-4; TRBD1 is a possible D gene (5 bases). CDR1 and CDR2 (germline): SGHDT, YYEEEE. With 0 bases removed from V and 8 bases from J, the gap between germline ends came to 23 bases. This CDR3 spans 18 amino acids. The CDR3 DNA follows: TGTGCCAGCAGCTTGGAGGGGTCAGGTTTCCCCGAGAGGGAAAAACTGTTTTTT. This gives the protein CASSLEGSGFPEREKLFF.

The chain carries TRBV29-1 and TRBJ2-3; D is possibly TRBD2 (6 bases). The germline CDR1 and CDR2 sequences are SQVTM and ANQGSEA. The CDR3 runs to 13 residues. V gave up 4 bases and J gave up 2 bases, with 10 bases separating them. The chain's CDR3 is CSVGGGFTDTQYF. The DNA for the CDR3 is TGCAGCGTTGGTGGGGGGTTCACAGATACGCAGTATTTT.

This chain connects TRBV5-1 to TRBJ2-7; D perhaps matches TRBD1 (5 bases). Trimming took 3 bases from V and 4 from J, leaving 14 bases between them. CDR3 length equals 14 residues. CDR1 is SGHRS, CDR2 YFSETQ, per germline. The CDR3 sequence: CASSWGDSRYEQYF. In DNA, the CDR3 is TGCGCCAGCAGCTGGGGTGACAGCCGTTACGAGCAGTACTTC.

The V gene is TRBV5-1, the J gene TRBJ1-1, with 8 bases lining up with TRBD1. From germline, CDR1 is SGHRS and CDR2 YFSETQ. The CDR3 is 16 residues long. V shed 4 bases, J shed 6 bases, and the junction held 14 bases outside the gene matches. CDR3 nucleotide sequence: TGCGCCAGCAGCCCTGGGACAGGCCCCTGGGTCTCTGAAGCTTTCTTT. This translates into CASSPGTGPWVSEAFF.

The gene calls are TRBV5-4 and TRBJ1-4, with D possibly TRBD1 on 6 matching bases. Germline-derived CDR1 and CDR2 are SGHNT and YYREEE (reference sequence). Deletions cut 5 bases from V and 6 bases from J, with 17 bases between. The CDR3 loop spans 15 amino acids. CDR3 DNA: TGTGCCAGCAGACTAGGACAGAGAGAGGATGAAAAACTGTTTTTT. Amino acid sequence: CASRLGQREDEKLFF.

The table lists this clone with a count of one. The chain carries TRBV6-1 and TRBJ1-3, with D perhaps TRBD1 (5 bases). Germline CDR1 reads MNHNS; CDR2 reads SASEGT. CDR3 length equals 15 residues. The V and J ends lost 8 bases and 0 bases respectively, with 14 bases between them. This chain's CDR3 is CASLWGGPSGNTIYF. The CDR3 region has the DNA TGTGCCAGCCTCTGGGGCGGACCCTCTGGAAACACCATATATTTT.

The V gene is TRBV5-1, the J gene TRBJ1-3; 7 bases fit TRBD1. Germline CDR1 is SGHRS and CDR2 is YFSETQ. Trimming at V came to 8 bases and at J to 7 bases, leaving 12 bases not matched to a gene. The CDR3 length is 14 residues. In nucleotides, the CDR3 is TGCGCCAGTGGAACCGGGACAGAGAACAACACCATATATTTT. It specifies CASGTGTENNTIYF.

The gene calls are TRBV18 and TRBJ1-3; 7 nucleotides line up with TRBD1. Germline CDR1 and CDR2: KGHSH and LQKENI. J was trimmed by 2 bases and V by 3 bases; bases with no gene match: 16. CDR3 length equals 19 residues. CDR3: CASSPSRGLRTGPGNTIYF. The CDR3 region has the DNA TGTGCCAGCTCACCCTCACGGGGACTTAGGACAGGACCTGGAAACACCATATATTTT.

The chain uses TRBV2 and TRBJ1-5, with 8 bases lining up with TRBD1. Per germline, CDR1 SNHLY and CDR2 FYNNEI. V shed 9 bases, J shed 4 bases, and the junction held 8 bases outside the gene matches. The CDR3 runs 14 residues. CDR3 bases: TGTGCCAGTTTACAGGGGGGAGGAAATCAGCCCCAGCATTTT. It codes for CASLQGGGNQPQHF. The full variable domain, with the rest looked up from reference TRBV2 and TRBJ1-5, is EPEVTQTPSHQVTQMGQEVILRCVPISNHLYFYWYRQILGQKVEFLVSFYNNEISEKSEIFDDQFSVERPDGSNFTLKIRSTKLEDSAMYFCASLQGGGNQPQHFGDGTRLSIL.

The CDR3: CASSLRDTSTNYGYTF. The DNA of the CDR3 is TGTGCCAGCAGCCTACGGGACACGTCTACTAACTATGGCTACACCTTC. The chain carries TRBV7-8 and TRBJ1-2; the D gene is possibly TRBD1 (6 bases). V lost 5 bases, J lost 0 bases, and 16 bases lay in between. Germline V lookup: CDR1 SGHVS, CDR2 FQNEAQ. This CDR3 is built from 16 residues.

The chain recombines TRBV10-1 with TRBJ1-1; D gene unclear. Germline CDR1 WNHNN, CDR2 SYGVQD (reference sequence). Deletions cut 2 bases from V and 1 base from J, with 2 bases between. The CDR3 consists of 12 residues. This CDR3 is CASSEQNTEAFF. The CDR3, as DNA: TGCGCCAGCAGTGAGCAGAACACTGAAGCTTTCTTT.

The chain has TRBV30 and TRBJ2-5; D uncertain. Trimming removed 0 bases from V and 3 bases from J, with 11 bases in between. The germline CDR1 and CDR2 sequences are GTSNPN and SVGIG (reference sequence). The CDR3 spans 14 residues. CDR3: CAWSVPSHEETQYF. The CDR3 nucleotides read TGTGCCTGGAGTGTCCCCAGTCATGAAGAGACCCAGTACTTC.

In nucleotides, the CDR3 is TGTGCCTGGAGTGAGGGACAGGGGTCCTCCTACGAGCAGTACTTC. Protein: CAWSEGQGSSYEQYF. This chain joins TRBV30 and TRBJ2-7, with 10 bases that match TRBD1. CDR3 length: 15 residues. After removal of 1 base from V and 0 bases from J, the junction contained 3 bases not matched to a gene. CDR1 is GTSNPN, CDR2 SVGIG, per germline (reference sequence).

V usage is TRBV7-6 and J usage is TRBJ2-1; weak D call: TRBD1 (5 bases). The length of the CDR3 is 15 residues. V lost 2 bases and J lost 5, with 13 bases in between. CDR1 and CDR2 (germline): SGHVS, FNYEAQ. The CDR3 DNA is TGTGCCAGCAGCTTATCAGGGTACGATAACAATGAGCAGTTCTTC. Translated: CASSLSGYDNNEQFF.

The sample holds one count of this clone. The rearrangement joins TRBV5-4 to TRBJ1-6; no clear D gene. The V end was cut by 0 bases, the J end by 3 bases, with 7 bases between. In germline, CDR1 is SGHNT, CDR2 YYREEE (reference sequence). The CDR3 length is 15 residues. As DNA, the CDR3 is TGTGCCAGCAGCTTGGATCAGCGCTATAATTCACCCCTCCACTTT. It specifies CASSLDQRYNSPLHF.

V usage is TRBV7-2 and J usage is TRBJ2-5; D is perhaps TRBD2 (5 bases). The V end was cut by 5 bases, the J end by 5 bases, with 21 bases between. The CDR3 runs to 16 residues. Germline CDR1 SGHTA, CDR2 FQGNSA. DNA for the CDR3: TGTGCCAGCAGCACGACCCTAAGCAACCGAGGGGAGACCCAGTACTTC. This sequence encodes CASSTTLSNRGETQYF.

The V gene is TRBV9, the J gene TRBJ1-6, with a weak D call TRBD1 (5 bases). This CDR3 spans 17 amino acids. Germline-derived CDR1 and CDR2 are SGDLS and YYNGEE. Deletions cut 0 bases from V and 7 bases from J, with 17 bases between. CDR3 residues: CASSVDRQNLDNSPLHF. CDR3 bases: TGTGCCAGCAGCGTAGACCGACAGAACCTTGACAATTCACCCCTCCACTTT.

CDR3 DNA: TGTGCCAGCAGTGGTCGTACAAACGAGCAGTACTTC. Translating gives CASSGRTNEQYF. The chain carries TRBV6-1 and TRBJ2-7; D is ambiguous. CDR3 length: 12 amino acids. Germline-derived CDR1 and CDR2 are MNHNS and SASEGT. Trimming removed 4 bases from V and 5 bases from J, with 9 bases in between.

V gene TRBV10-3 combines with J gene TRBJ2-3; TRBD1 is a possible D gene (6 bases). The germline V gene encodes CDR1 ENHRY and CDR2 SYGVKD. The CDR3 extends over 16 amino acids. V was clipped by 2 bases and J by 0 bases, with 12 bases between them. CDR3 coding DNA: TGTGCCATCAGTGAGGGGGGCAGGACTAGCACAGATACGCAGTATTTT. This codes for CAISEGGRTSTDTQYF.

This chain joins TRBV7-2 and TRBJ2-7; 10 nucleotides align to TRBD2. The CDR3 has 13 amino acids. In germline, CDR1 is SGHTA, CDR2 FQGNSA. With 7 bases clipped from V and 7 bases from J, the junction kept 7 bases outside the gene matches. Written as DNA, the CDR3 is TGTGCCAGCAACGCTGGTAGCGGGGGGGAGCAGTACTTC. It yields the protein CASNAGSGGEQYF.

The chain is built from TRBV7-9 and TRBJ1-1; 7 nucleotides match TRBD1. From germline, CDR1 is SEHNR and CDR2 FQNEAQ (reference sequence). V gave up 1 base and J gave up 1 base; unmatched junction bases: 0. The CDR3 sequence is 14 residues long. The CDR3 DNA is TGTGCCAGCAGCTTAGAGGGGGCGAACACTGAAGCTTTCTTT. The encoded protein is CASSLEGANTEAFF.

This rearrangement joins TRBV19 to TRBJ2-2; 8 bases agree with TRBD2. Germline V gene sequence: CDR1 LNHDA, CDR2 SQIVND (reference sequence). The CDR3 is 14 residues long. With 6 bases clipped from V and 1 base from J, the junction kept 1 base outside the gene matches. Written as DNA, the CDR3 is TGTGCCAGTAGCGCGGGGGGGAACACCGGGGAGCTGTTTTTT. Protein product: CASSAGGNTGELFF.

The chain carries TRBV28 and TRBJ1-6; weak D call: TRBD1 (6 bases). This CDR3 contains 14 residues. Germline CDR1 and CDR2: MDHEN and SYDVKM. V was pared by 5 bases and J by 5 bases, with 10 bases between. The chain's CDR3 is CASSLTGDNSPLHF. CDR3 coding DNA: TGTGCCAGCAGTCTGACAGGAGATAATTCACCCCTCCACTTT.

The V call is TRBV30, the J call TRBJ2-1; the match to TRBD1 covers 12 bases. Germline CDR1 is GTSNPN and CDR2 is SVGIG (reference sequence). With V trimmed by 5 bases and J by 14 bases, 4 bases remained unmatched. CDR3 size: 11 residues. DNA for the CDR3: TGTGCCTGGGGGGACAGGGGGCCCAAGTTCTTC. Protein product: CAWGDRGPKFF.

The chain carries TRBV4-3 and TRBJ2-7; D call uncertain. Looked up from germline, CDR1 is LGHNA and CDR2 is YSLEER. V was cut by 0 bases and J by 0 bases, with 12 bases left in between. This CDR3 spans 16 amino acids. The CDR3 coding sequence is TGCGCCAGCAGCCAAGATTATATGAGGAGCTCCTACGAGCAGTACTTC. Translation gives CASSQDYMRSSYEQYF.

The CDR3 region is CATSRRGVEGYTF. In nucleotides, the CDR3 is TGTGCCACCAGCAGACGGGGGGTGGAAGGCTACACCTTC. This sequence joins TRBV15 and TRBJ1-2; tentatively, D is TRBD1 (5 bases). V shed 2 bases and J shed 8 bases, with 12 bases lying between them. The CDR3 consists of 13 residues. From germline, CDR1 is LNHNV and CDR2 YYDKDF (reference sequence).

The V gene is TRBV7-2, the J gene TRBJ2-7; D is perhaps TRBD1 (6 bases). The CDR3 length is 14 residues. Trimming took off 3 bases at V and 5 bases at J, with 14 bases between the two ends. Per the germline V gene, CDR1 is SGHTA and CDR2 is FQGNSA. CDR3 region: CASSFSGRGNEQYF. The CDR3 nucleotides read TGTGCCAGCAGCTTTTCCGGCAGGGGTAACGAGCAGTACTTC.